This T cell receptor (beta chain) was sequenced during a study of T cells in localized non-small cell lung cancer. Profiled with immunoSEQ multiplex PCR; TCRdb holds only in-frame clones, not every one. This table holds approximately 30,000 clones, 80% to 90% found once. Study conclusions and caveats: Researchers found a median around 50 of the top 100 tumor clones in adjacent lung. Longer overall survival accompanied higher blood T cell density.

This CDR3 contains 13 residues. The V and J ends lost 4 bases and 7 bases, in that order; junction bases with no gene match: 6. CDR1 and CDR2 (germline): SQVTM, ANQGSEA. As concerns this clone: Its specificity is not known.

The sequence derives from a woman between 18 and 50 years old with stage I lung adenocarcinoma. The starting material was peripheral blood, obtained before any cancer treatment. The V call is TRBV29-1, the J call TRBJ2-2; TRBD1 aligns across 7 bases. This CDR3 reads CSVVEGAGGELFF. DNA of the CDR3: TGCAGCGTTGTTGAGGGGGCCGGCGGGGAGCTGTTTTTT.